Listed below are T cell receptor beta chains from one sample, sequenced in a study of PD-1 blockade in classical Hodgkin lymphoma. Sequenced by immunoSEQ multiplex PCR; TCRdb stores in-frame clones only, minus some. This table holds approximately 43,000 clones, around 86% found once. The sample was peripheral blood mononuclear cells (PBMCs), taken before the second cycle of nivolumab. The receptors were gathered from a human donor with classical Hodgkin lymphoma. CDR3s include the opening cysteine and the closing phenylalanine or tryptophan. The D gene is left open where the match is weak.

>.|TRBJ2-3|TRBV2
CASRSGRGSTDTQYF
>.|TRBJ2-3|TRBV6-5
CASSWGRADTQYF
>TRBD2|TRBJ2-2|TRBV9
CASSETSGNTGELFF
>.|TRBJ1-6|TRBV5-6
CASSLEGLNSPLHF
>.|TRBJ2-5|TRBV9
CAGSAGPEEETQYF
>.|TRBJ1-1|TRBV6-1
CASSGGRTNTEAFF
>TRBD1|TRBJ1-5|TRBV6-7
CASSYWDRGQGQPQHF
>TRBD1|TRBJ2-1|TRBV19
CASSPTGTGFTYNEQFF
>TRBD2|TRBJ2-3|TRBV7-2
CASSLVAGGSDTQYF
>.|TRBJ1-4|TRBV21-1
CASSRTGGNEKLFF
>.|TRBJ1-5|TRBV28
CASRMTGNQPQHF
>.|TRBJ1-2|TRBV7-2
CASSPDYGYTF